The rows below give T cell receptor beta chains drawn from one sample of a study of cytomegalovirus exposure and HLA in healthy donors. Method: immunoSEQ multiplex PCR; TCRdb's copy keeps in-frame clones and lacks some. The data contain 95,000 to 150,000 clones, around 69% of them singletons. Sequencing was done on a sample of PBMCs. The receptor source for this set is a woman aged 35 to 49 in good health and CMV-seropositive. Both conserved end residues are part of each CDR3.

v_gene: TRBV5-4; j_gene: TRBJ1-4; CDR3aa: CASSLVSGAQREKLFF
v_gene: TRBV6-6; j_gene: TRBJ1-5; CDR3aa: CASSSQGQGQPQHF
v_gene: TRBV5-8; j_gene: TRBJ2-3; CDR3aa: CASSFSLALDTQYF
v_gene: TRBV4-3; j_gene: TRBJ2-4; CDR3aa: CASSPRGGKNIQYF
v_gene: TRBV5-1; j_gene: TRBJ2-3; CDR3aa: CASSPRTSGAGDTQYF
v_gene: TRBV9; j_gene: TRBJ2-5; CDR3aa: CASSTPSGGAETQYF
v_gene: TRBV6-5; j_gene: TRBJ2-7; CDR3aa: CASSSPRQAYEQYF
v_gene: TRBV6-1; j_gene: TRBJ1-5; CDR3aa: CASSAPSGAVNQPQHF
v_gene: TRBV5-1; j_gene: TRBJ2-5; CDR3aa: CASSLADNRLVAAQYF
v_gene: TRBV5-6; j_gene: TRBJ2-7; CDR3aa: CASSTGTGRYEQYF
v_gene: TRBV6-5; j_gene: TRBJ1-2; CDR3aa: CASSYLGNYGYTF
v_gene: TRBV19; j_gene: TRBJ1-5; CDR3aa: CASSTPGGGSGQPQHF
v_gene: TRBV7-6; j_gene: TRBJ1-3; CDR3aa: CASSFTGGSSGNTIYF
v_gene: TRBV9; j_gene: TRBJ2-3; CDR3aa: CASSVGAPGDTQYF
v_gene: TRBV13; j_gene: TRBJ2-1; CDR3aa: CASSLTVNNEQFF
v_gene: TRBV7-9; j_gene: TRBJ2-5; CDR3aa: CASSYPQGAWGETQYF
v_gene: TRBV7-7; j_gene: TRBJ2-5; CDR3aa: CASSPHVGGILETQYF
v_gene: TRBV6-5; j_gene: TRBJ2-3; CDR3aa: CASSQGGRTDTQYF
v_gene: TRBV19; j_gene: TRBJ1-2; CDR3aa: CASTVRTGWNYGYTF
v_gene: TRBV6-4; j_gene: TRBJ2-5; CDR3aa: CASSWTGRGETQYF
v_gene: TRBV5-1; j_gene: TRBJ1-2; CDR3aa: CASSLGTGSNYGYTF
v_gene: TRBV10-3; j_gene: TRBJ2-2; CDR3aa: CAISDSDRGRGELFF
v_gene: TRBV6-4; j_gene: TRBJ2-2; CDR3aa: CASRDGGDTGELFF
v_gene: TRBV11-3; j_gene: TRBJ2-2; CDR3aa: CASSQGQGDSGELFF
v_gene: TRBV12-5; j_gene: TRBJ2-3; CDR3aa: CASGGLTDTQYF
v_gene: TRBV14; j_gene: TRBJ1-1; CDR3aa: CASSPDQNTEAFF
v_gene: TRBV10-3; j_gene: TRBJ1-1; CDR3aa: CAISALGGTNTEAFF
v_gene: TRBV4-2; j_gene: TRBJ2-3; CDR3aa: CASSQAAGQSTDTQYF
v_gene: TRBV4-3; j_gene: TRBJ1-1; CDR3aa: CASSQGQANTEAFF
v_gene: TRBV7-2; j_gene: TRBJ2-7; CDR3aa: CASSPRGGPYEQYF
v_gene: TRBV5-1; j_gene: TRBJ2-1; CDR3aa: CASSLGDRGIEEQFF
v_gene: TRBV6-1; j_gene: TRBJ1-6; CDR3aa: CASSELWGLRSPLHF
v_gene: TRBV18; j_gene: TRBJ2-7; CDR3aa: CASSPPGQPAYEQYF
v_gene: TRBV2; j_gene: TRBJ1-1; CDR3aa: CASSEFSRGIMNTEAFF
v_gene: TRBV5-1; j_gene: TRBJ2-5; CDR3aa: CASSFDSSQETQYF
v_gene: TRBV4-3; j_gene: TRBJ2-7; CDR3aa: CASSQDMTAYEQYF